This T cell receptor beta chain was observed in a study of human T cells and chemical hapten exposure. Points from the study as a whole: Alopecia in the donors means their immune response may deviate from healthy people's. Expanded TCRs produced significantly more large CDR3 similarity clusters than controls did.

Germline values: CDR1 SNHLY, CDR2 FYNNEI. The CDR3 is 15 residues long. Trimming removed 5 bases at V and 7 bases at J, with 15 bases between. This clonotype has more than one count but fewer than ten. Its specificity is not known. TCRdb ran MiXCR on the RACE reads and lists one entry per CDR3 protein. This sample has approximately 350,000 distinct CDR3 sequences, with just under 6.5% found just once. Stated time point: patch test 2, 6 weeks after DPC sensitization. Treatment denoted: therapeutic diphenylcyclopropenone sensitization with weekly scalp DPC. Only after blood had been drawn was each patch test applied.

Sequencing used whole blood, obtained in connection with sensitization to the hapten diphenylcyclopropenone (DPC). V usage is TRBV2 and J usage is TRBJ1-6; possible D gene TRBD1, 6 bases. The source is a woman aged 18-29 years with alopecia areata. Some clones in this sample may be carry-over from other donors' samples. CDR3 residues: CASSSQGSGNSPLHF. CDR3 DNA sequence: TGTGCCAGCAGTTCCCAGGGGTCAGGAAATTCACCCCTCCACTTT.